The TCR beta chain under discussion was sequenced for a study of T cell repertoires in cytomegalovirus infection. Overall study context: Peptides in the study included HLA-C-restricted and HLA-B-restricted CMV epitopes. CMV infection plus the matching HLA type was flagged by public TCR beta signatures.

With 5 bases removed from V and 3 bases from J, the gap between germline ends came to 19 bases. Germline loops: CDR1 SGHTA, CDR2 FQGNSA. The CDR3 is 17 amino acids. This clonotype was seen at least ten times. Its target is not known. A single record per CDR3 protein comes from TCRdb applying MiXCR to the reads. This sample has some 800,000 distinct CDR3 sequences; 25% to 30% occur once, and the top ten carry roughly 14%. Study-wide results and limits: Cumulative public TCR beta family frequency identified CMV carriers with the relevant HLA. HLA-C-restricted CMV clonotypes gave the most frequent clonotype in two of eight donors.

The chain combines TRBV7-2 with TRBJ2-2; TRBD1 might be the D (5 bases). The sample consisted of cultured CD8+ T cells from PBMCs, taken from culture after CMV antigen stimulation. The TCR originated in a human donor in good health (CMV status not recorded). Some clones in this sample may be carry-over from other donors' samples. The CDR3 loop is CASSLDGQTTYTGELFF. The CDR3 nucleotides are TGTGCCAGCAGCCTGGACGGACAAACAACTTACACCGGGGAGCTGTTTTTT.